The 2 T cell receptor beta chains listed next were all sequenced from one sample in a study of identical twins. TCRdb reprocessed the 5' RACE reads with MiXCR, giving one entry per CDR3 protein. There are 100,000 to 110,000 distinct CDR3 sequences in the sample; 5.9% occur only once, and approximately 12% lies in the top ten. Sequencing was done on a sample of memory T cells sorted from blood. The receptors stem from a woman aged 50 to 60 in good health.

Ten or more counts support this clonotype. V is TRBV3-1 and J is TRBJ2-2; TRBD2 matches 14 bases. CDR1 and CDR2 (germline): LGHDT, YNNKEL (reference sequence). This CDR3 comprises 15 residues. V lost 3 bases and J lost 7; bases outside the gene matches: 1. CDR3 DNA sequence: TGTGCCAGCAGCCAGGGACTAGCGGGAGTCGGGGAGCTGTTTTTT. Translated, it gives CASSQGLAGVGELFF.

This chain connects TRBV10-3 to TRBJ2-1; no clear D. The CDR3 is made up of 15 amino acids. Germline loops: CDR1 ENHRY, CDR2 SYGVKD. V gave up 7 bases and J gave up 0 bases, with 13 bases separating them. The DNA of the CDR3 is TGTGCCATCATCTCCGACCCGAGCTCCTACAATGAGCAGTTCTTC. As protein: CAIISDPSSYNEQFF.